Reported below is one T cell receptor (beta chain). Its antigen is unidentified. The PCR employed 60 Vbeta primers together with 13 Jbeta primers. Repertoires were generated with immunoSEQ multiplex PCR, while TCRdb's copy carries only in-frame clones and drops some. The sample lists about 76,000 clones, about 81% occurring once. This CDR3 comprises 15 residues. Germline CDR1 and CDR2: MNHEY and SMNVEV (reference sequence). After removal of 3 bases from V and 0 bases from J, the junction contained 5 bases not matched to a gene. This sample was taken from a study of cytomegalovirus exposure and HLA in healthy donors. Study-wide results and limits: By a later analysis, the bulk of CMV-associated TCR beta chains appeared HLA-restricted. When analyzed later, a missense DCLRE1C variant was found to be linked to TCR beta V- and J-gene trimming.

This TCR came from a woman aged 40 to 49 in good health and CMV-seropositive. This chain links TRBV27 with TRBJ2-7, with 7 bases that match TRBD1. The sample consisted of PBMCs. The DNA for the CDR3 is TGTGCCAGCAGTTTCGGACAGGCCCACTCCTACGAGCAGTACTTC. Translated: CASSFGQAHSYEQYF.